This note documents a single TCR beta chain sequence. Its antigen is unidentified. The sample belongs to a study of cytomegalovirus exposure and HLA in healthy donors. Study-level background: In an early release, HLA-typed donors contributed 80 million to 95 million unique TCR sequences.

CDR3 length: 15 residues. The V and J ends lost 2 bases and 4 bases, in that order; junction bases with no gene match: 6. CDR1 is MNHEY and CDR2 is SMNVEV in the germline V gene (reference sequence). The PCR employed 60 Vbeta primers together with 13 Jbeta primers. The protocol was immunoSEQ multiplex PCR, while the TCRdb copy is restricted to in-frame clones and leaves out a portion. This repertoire comprises about 130,000 clones; its ten largest clones make up more than 0.9%. Study-wide points: Some V segments, including TRBV6-2 and TRBV6-3, were excluded as indistinguishable. When presence/absence was analysed, sequencing depth was taken to be roughly uniform across donors.

The sample consisted of PBMCs. The sequence derives from a man in his late teens or twenties in good health and CMV-seronegative. The chain joins TRBV27 to TRBJ2-3, with 7 bases lining up with TRBD2. CDR3 bases: TGTGCCAGCAGTTTAGGGCGGGAGATGGCAGATACGCAGTATTTT. This sequence encodes CASSLGREMADTQYF.